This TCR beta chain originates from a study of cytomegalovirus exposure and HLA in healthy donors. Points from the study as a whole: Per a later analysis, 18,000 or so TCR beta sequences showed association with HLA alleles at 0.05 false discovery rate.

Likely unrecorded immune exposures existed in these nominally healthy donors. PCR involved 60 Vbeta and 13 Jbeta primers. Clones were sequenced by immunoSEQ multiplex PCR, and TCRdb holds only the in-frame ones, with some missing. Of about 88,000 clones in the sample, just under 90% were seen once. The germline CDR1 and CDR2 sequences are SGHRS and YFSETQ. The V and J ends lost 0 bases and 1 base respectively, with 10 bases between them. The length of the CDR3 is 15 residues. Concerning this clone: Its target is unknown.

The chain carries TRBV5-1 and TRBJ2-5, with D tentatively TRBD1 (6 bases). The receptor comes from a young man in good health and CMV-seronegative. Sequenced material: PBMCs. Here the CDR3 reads CASSLVQGSQETQYF. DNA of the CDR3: TGCGCCAGCAGCTTGGTGCAGGGGTCCCAAGAGACCCAGTACTTC.